This entry lists 30 T cell receptor beta chains sequenced from one sample in a study of T cells in Graves' hyperthyroidism and ophthalmopathy. Regions amplified from RNA transcripts were the TCR beta CDR3 regions. HTBI primers were used for first-round RT-PCR of the TCR CDR3. TCRdb called the multiplex PCR reads again in MiXCR, with one record for every CDR3 protein. The sample has about 360,000 distinct CDR3 sequences; around 14% are singletons. Input material: blood. The receptors here all came from a woman aged 18-35 years with Graves' hyperthyroidism.

This clonotype was detected only a few times. This chain joins TRBV20-1 and TRBJ1-1, with D uncertain. The germline gives CDR1 DFQATT, CDR2 SNEGSKA (reference sequence). V gave up 3 bases and J gave up 7 bases, with 9 bases separating them. The CDR3 has 11 residues. CDR3 in amino acids: CSASIRNEAFF. The CDR3 DNA is TGCAGTGCTAGCATCCGCAATGAAGCTTTCTTT.

This clonotype was seen many times. The chain joins TRBV28 to TRBJ2-7, with D perhaps TRBD1 (6 bases). V was pared by 5 bases and J by 1 base, with 9 bases between. This CDR3 has 13 amino acids. CDR1 is MDHEN and CDR2 is SYDVKM in the germline V gene. CDR3 in DNA: TGTGCCAGCAGTCCAGGACAGTCCTACGAGCAGTACTTC. Translating it yields CASSPGQSYEQYF.

This clonotype was detected only a few times. The chain links TRBV30 to TRBJ2-5, with 7 bases matching TRBD1. CDR1 and CDR2 (germline): GTSNPN, SVGIG (reference sequence). The CDR3 sequence is 14 residues long. V lost 4 bases to trimming and J lost 2 bases; unmatched junction nucleotides: 7. CDR3 loop: CAWIRQGAQETQYF. The DNA for the CDR3 is TGTGCCTGGATTCGACAGGGAGCTCAAGAGACCCAGTACTTC.

This clonotype was seen many times. This chain links TRBV27 with TRBJ1-6; D remains ambiguous. In germline, CDR1 is MNHEY, CDR2 SMNVEV (reference sequence). V lost 7 bases to trimming and J lost 4 bases, with 11 bases between them. The CDR3 length is 14 residues. CDR3 in amino acids: CASNKDGYNSPLHF. CDR3 bases: TGTGCCAGCAACAAGGACGGTTATAATTCACCCCTCCACTTT.

This clonotype was found many times. V is TRBV6-1 and J is TRBJ1-5; D gene unclear. The length of the CDR3 is 14 residues. Looked up from germline, CDR1 is MNHNS and CDR2 is SASEGT. V was clipped by 0 bases and J by 7 bases, with 10 bases between them. Here the CDR3 DNA reads TGTGCCAGCAGTGAAGCGGCAGACCAACAGCCCCAGCATTTT. Translated, it gives CASSEAADQQPQHF.

This clonotype was counted ten times or more. This chain uses TRBV29-1 with TRBJ2-2; TRBD2 matches 10 bases. The CDR3 contains 17 residues. CDR1 is SQVTM, CDR2 ANQGSEA, per germline. V trimming: 3 bases; J trimming: 0 bases; junction bases outside the gene matches: 7. The CDR3 DNA sequence: TGCAGCGTTGAGGCGATAGCGGGAGGAACGAACACCGGGGAGCTGTTTTTT. Protein: CSVEAIAGGTNTGELFF.

The V and J genes are TRBV5-6 and TRBJ1-2; 9 nucleotides line up with TRBD1. The length of the CDR3 is 15 residues. Looked up from germline, CDR1 is SGHDT and CDR2 is YYEEEE. V dropped 3 bases and J dropped 5; count of bases not matched to a gene: 8. CDR3 sequence reads: CASSSRDRVYYGYTF. Written as DNA, the CDR3 is TGTGCCAGCAGCTCAAGGGACAGGGTTTATTATGGCTACACCTTC.

This clonotype appeared a few times. The chain joins TRBV5-6 to TRBJ1-5; 9 bases agree with TRBD1. The V and J ends lost 0 bases and 1 base, in that order; junction bases with no gene match: 5. Looked up from germline, CDR1 is SGHDT and CDR2 is YYEEEE. The CDR3 sequence is 17 residues long. The CDR3 coding sequence is TGTGCCAGCAGCTTGGTGGGACAGGGAGGAAGCAATCAGCCCCAGCATTTT. This gives the protein CASSLVGQGGSNQPQHF.

This clonotype has at least ten counts. The chain couples TRBV20-1 to TRBJ1-3; D is undetermined. The V end lost 0 bases, the J end lost 4 bases, and 4 bases lay between the germline ends. Germline V gene sequence: CDR1 DFQATT, CDR2 SNEGSKA (reference sequence). There are 12 residues in the CDR3. As DNA, the CDR3 is TGCAGTGCTAGAGATGGCGGAAACACCATATATTTT. It is translated as CSARDGGNTIYF.

This clonotype was seen at least ten times. The rearrangement uses TRBV20-1 and TRBJ2-3, with 9 bases identical to TRBD2. The CDR3 covers 15 residues. V dropped 6 bases and J dropped 3; count of bases not matched to a gene: 10. Looked up from germline, CDR1 is DFQATT and CDR2 is SNEGSKA (reference sequence). The DNA of the CDR3 is TGCAGTGCCGGGATTAGCGGGAGTAGGACAGATACGCAGTATTTT. Translated, it gives CSAGISGSRTDTQYF.

V is TRBV6-1 and J is TRBJ2-5; 7 bases line up with TRBD2. V lost 0 bases to trimming and J lost 4 bases; unmatched junction nucleotides: 11. The CDR3 consists of 17 residues. Per germline, CDR1 MNHNS and CDR2 SASEGT. For the CDR3, the DNA is TGTGCCAGCAGTGAAGCGGGGCAGGGCGGGGGATCAGAGACCCAGTACTTC. Its protein product is CASSEAGQGGGSETQYF.

This chain joins TRBV6-1 and TRBJ2-7, with D perhaps TRBD1 (6 bases). This CDR3 contains 14 residues. The germline V gene has CDR1 MNHNS and CDR2 SASEGT. Trimming took 3 bases from V and 7 from J, leaving 16 bases between them. The CDR3 reads CASSDPDQGREQYF. CDR3 bases: TGTGCCAGCAGTGACCCTGACCAGGGGCGGGAGCAGTACTTC.

This clonotype came up a few times. The genes are TRBV4-3 and TRBJ1-2, with TRBD1 as a possible D gene (6 bases). The CDR3 is 15 amino acids. The V and J ends lost 0 bases and 4 bases respectively, with 12 bases between them. The germline V gene has CDR1 LGHNA and CDR2 YSLEER. CDR3 nucleotide sequence: TGCGCCAGCAGCCAAGATTCGAGGGGGGCCTATGGCTACACCTTC. This sequence encodes CASSQDSRGAYGYTF.

This clonotype was counted many times. This chain links TRBV9 with TRBJ2-3; D is unresolved. Germline V gene sequence: CDR1 SGDLS, CDR2 YYNGEE. The CDR3 is 15 amino acids. V was cut by 0 bases and J by 2 bases, with 10 bases left in between. CDR3 nucleotide sequence: TGTGCCAGCAGCGTAGTTGGCTACCCCACAGATACGCAGTATTTT. It encodes CASSVVGYPTDTQYF.

This clonotype was seen only a few times. The genes are TRBV5-1 and TRBJ1-1; possibly TRBD1 for D (5 bases). Per germline, CDR1 SGHRS and CDR2 YFSETQ. V lost 2 bases, J lost 3 bases, and 14 bases lay in between. CDR3 length: 15 amino acids. The CDR3 reads CASSFLWQGDTEAFF. The CDR3 nucleotides are TGCGCCAGCAGCTTTTTGTGGCAAGGGGACACTGAAGCTTTCTTT.

This clonotype was picked up many times. The rearrangement uses TRBV3-1 and TRBJ1-1; D remains ambiguous. The CDR3 extends over 14 amino acids. Germline V gives CDR1 LGHDT, CDR2 YNNKEL (reference sequence). The V gene lost 0 bases and the J gene lost 4 bases, with 9 bases spanning the gap. The CDR3 protein is CASSQDFGPTEAFF. In DNA, the CDR3 is TGTGCCAGCAGCCAAGATTTTGGGCCCACTGAAGCTTTCTTT. Supplemented by reference TRBV3-1 and TRBJ1-1, the full variable domain reads DTAVSQTPKYLVTQMGNDKSIKCEQNLGHDTMYWYKQDSKKFLKIMFSYNNKELIINETVPNRFSPKSPDKAHLNLHINSLELGDSAVYFCASSQDFGPTEAFFGQGTRLTVV.

This clonotype was observed at least ten times. This chain joins TRBV28 and TRBJ1-2; D is perhaps TRBD1 (5 bases). The CDR3 runs 14 residues. V was trimmed by 5 bases and J by 8 bases, leaving 18 bases between them. Per germline, CDR1 MDHEN and CDR2 SYDVKM. The CDR3 nucleotides are TGTGCCAGCAGTCCCCCGGGGTTAGGGGAAGGCTACACCTTC. It specifies CASSPPGLGEGYTF.

This clonotype was observed many times. The chain links TRBV28 to TRBJ1-2, with TRBD1 as a possible D gene (5 bases). CDR3 length: 16 residues. Germline CDR1 reads MDHEN; CDR2 reads SYDVKM. Trimming removed 1 base from V and 4 bases from J, with 16 bases in between. The CDR3 here is CASSLYMRGYRYGYTF. The CDR3 nucleotides are TGTGCCAGCAGTTTATACATGCGGGGGTATCGCTATGGCTACACCTTC.

V is TRBV29-1 and J is TRBJ1-1; D is ambiguous. V lost 2 bases to trimming and J lost 3 bases, with 4 bases between them. The germline gives CDR1 SQVTM, CDR2 ANQGSEA. This CDR3 is built from 11 residues. CDR3 DNA: TGCAGCGTTGAAACTCACACTGAAGCTTTCTTT. It translates to CSVETHTEAFF.

Ten or more counts support this clonotype. Written as DNA, the CDR3 is TGTGCCAGCAGCCGCCAAATTTCGGACAGGGAAGCTTTCTTT. Translated, it gives CASSRQISDREAFF. This chain links TRBV3-1 with TRBJ1-1; 7 bases agree with TRBD1. This CDR3 has 14 residues. V shed 4 bases and J 8 bases; nucleotides not matched to a gene: 10. The germline V gene has CDR1 LGHDT and CDR2 YNNKEL (reference sequence).

The chain couples TRBV20-1 to TRBJ2-3, with a tentative D call TRBD1 (5 bases). V shed 6 bases and J shed 2 bases, with 15 bases lying between them. Germline V gene sequence: CDR1 DFQATT, CDR2 SNEGSKA (reference sequence). CDR3 length: 14 residues. The CDR3 is CSALEWGFTDTQYF. Written as DNA, the CDR3 is TGCAGTGCCCTCGAGTGGGGCTTCACAGATACGCAGTATTTT.

The sample holds many counts of this clonotype. The chain has TRBV28 and TRBJ1-6; tentatively, D is TRBD1 (5 bases). CDR1 is MDHEN and CDR2 is SYDVKM in the germline V gene. The V gene lost 6 bases and the J gene lost 9 bases, with 18 bases spanning the gap. This CDR3 has 15 amino acids. The CDR3 DNA reads TGTGCCAGCAGACCTCAAGGGACTCACCTTTCACCCCTCCACTTT. Translating gives CASRPQGTHLSPLHF.

This clonotype was detected only a few times. The chain uses TRBV5-5 and TRBJ2-7; 8 positions match TRBD2. The CDR3 loop spans 18 amino acids. Germline trimming cut 4 bases from V and 0 bases from J; bases unmatched to any gene: 15. From germline, CDR1 is SGHKS and CDR2 YYEKEE (reference sequence). The chain's CDR3 is CASSLRVPRGGSSYEQYF. The CDR3 coding sequence is TGTGCCAGCAGCCTAAGGGTCCCTCGGGGGGGTAGCTCCTACGAGCAGTACTTC.

This clonotype was seen ten or more times. The genes are TRBV20-1 and TRBJ2-7, with 10 bases aligning to TRBD1. The CDR3 length is 14 residues. Germline CDR1 DFQATT, CDR2 SNEGSKA (reference sequence). Germline trimming cut 1 base from V and 4 bases from J; bases unmatched to any gene: 4. In DNA form, the CDR3 reads TGCAGTGCTAGAGCGAGACAGGGGGCTTACGAGCAGTACTTC. Protein sequence: CSARARQGAYEQYF.

The rearrangement links TRBV9 to TRBJ2-5, with TRBD1 identical over 7 bases. The germline V gene has CDR1 SGDLS and CDR2 YYNGEE. V shed 2 bases and J 3 bases; nucleotides not matched to a gene: 7. CDR3 size: 15 residues. DNA of the CDR3: TGTGCCAGCAGCGTCCAACCGACAGGGAAAGAGACCCAGTACTTC. Translating it yields CASSVQPTGKETQYF.

In regard to this clonotype: A much larger clone differs from this one at a single base, so this may be a read error. The V and J genes are TRBV20-1 and TRBJ2-3; D not resolved. The CDR3 loop spans 12 amino acids. Germline-derived CDR1 and CDR2 are DFQATT and SNEGSKA (reference sequence). The V gene lost 0 bases and the J gene lost 5 bases, with 6 bases spanning the gap. CDR3 DNA sequence: TGCAGTGCTAGAGATCTGAGAGATACGCAGTATTTT. Protein: CSARDLRDTQYF.

This clonotype was counted many times. V and J are TRBV7-8 and TRBJ1-2; no firm D call. There are 13 residues in the CDR3. Germline V gene data show CDR1 as SGHVS and CDR2 as FQNEAQ. V lost 5 bases and J lost 7, with 14 bases in between. The CDR3 protein is CASSPDTGLGYTF. CDR3 DNA: TGTGCCAGCAGCCCGGATACCGGCCTTGGCTACACCTTC.

About this clonotype: A much bigger clone sits one base away, suggesting this may be a read error. J is TRBJ2-3 and V is TRBV24-1, with no clear D. Germline V gene sequence: CDR1 KGHDR, CDR2 SFDVKD. The CDR3 has 15 residues. The CDR3 loop reads CATSARGPNPDTRYF. The CDR3 region has the DNA TGTGCCACCAGTGCCCGAGGACCGAACCCGGATACGCGGTATTTT.

This clonotype was counted ten times or more. V usage is TRBV12-3 or TRBV12-4 and J usage is TRBJ1-5, with D uncertain. Between the trimmed V and J ends, which lost 5 bases and 5 bases, there was a span of 16 bases. This CDR3 contains 15 residues. In DNA form, the CDR3 reads TGTGCCAGCAGTAGTCAAAGACTATCTGATCAGCCCCAGCATTTT. Encoded protein: CASSSQRLSDQPQHF.

This clonotype was picked up many times. V and J are TRBV20-1 and TRBJ1-1; D remains ambiguous. V lost 1 base and J lost 3, with 12 bases in between. The CDR3 totals 14 residues. Germline CDR1 reads DFQATT; CDR2 reads SNEGSKA (reference sequence). This CDR3 reads CSARGAGGDTEAFF. CDR3 DNA: TGCAGTGCTAGAGGGGCAGGTGGGGACACTGAAGCTTTCTTT.